This entry lists 19 T cell receptor beta chains sequenced from one sample in a study of identical twins. Each CDR3 protein gets one entry after TCRdb re-called the 5' RACE reads with MiXCR. The table shows hundreds of thousands of distinct CDR3 sequences, with roughly 8% occurring only once. Another study also made use of these data, one on yellow fever vaccine responses in identical twins.

The sequencing input was PBMCs. Receptors were obtained from a woman between 18 and 30 years old in good health.

There are a few counts of this clonotype. The chain couples TRBV2 to TRBJ1-5; 7 bases agree with TRBD1. Trimming at V came to 7 bases and at J to 8 bases, leaving 11 bases not matched to a gene. The CDR3 consists of 14 residues. Germline-derived CDR1 and CDR2 are SNHLY and FYNNEI. The CDR3 coding sequence is TGTGCCAGCAAGGGGGACAGCGGGATTAAGCCCCAGCATTTT. Its translation is CASKGDSGIKPQHF.

This clonotype has at least ten counts. V gene TRBV20-1 combines with J gene TRBJ2-1, with 10 bases matching TRBD2. The CDR3 extends over 16 amino acids. Unmatched junction bases numbered 6, after V lost 3 bases and J lost 1 base. Germline CDR1 and CDR2: DFQATT and SNEGSKA (reference sequence). CDR3 nucleotide sequence: TGCAGTGCTAGGGCGAGCGGGGGGGGTTCCTACAATGAGCAGTTCTTC. Translation gives CSARASGGGSYNEQFF.

The chain uses TRBV5-1 and TRBJ1-1; TRBD1 agrees at 7 bases. The CDR3 length is 15 residues. Trimming removed 0 bases from V and 2 bases from J; junction bases left unmatched: 4. The germline V gene encodes CDR1 SGHRS and CDR2 YFSETQ. The CDR3: CASSLDPGGNTEAFF. The DNA for the CDR3 is TGCGCCAGCAGCTTGGATCCAGGGGGAAACACTGAAGCTTTCTTT.

Many counts were recorded for this clonotype. The rearrangement uses TRBV11-2 and TRBJ2-1, with 7 bases fitting TRBD1. CDR1 and CDR2 (germline): SGHAT, FQNNGV. The CDR3 has 14 residues. The J segment lost 7 bases and the V segment lost 1 base, leaving 4 bases of the junction unmatched. The CDR3 loop is CASSLAQGMNEQFF. The CDR3 DNA reads TGTGCCAGCAGCTTAGCACAGGGGATGAATGAGCAGTTCTTC.

The chain has TRBV5-5 and TRBJ1-6, with 9 bases identical to TRBD1. The CDR3 has 14 amino acids. Germline trimming cut 4 bases from V and 10 bases from J; bases unmatched to any gene: 6. CDR1 and CDR2 (germline): SGHKS, YYEKEE (reference sequence). The CDR3 sequence: CASSGTGRHSPLHF. CDR3 DNA sequence: TGTGCCAGCAGCGGGACAGGGAGGCACTCACCCCTCCACTTT.

The rearrangement joins TRBV29-1 to TRBJ2-1; 8 bases align to TRBD1. CDR1 SQVTM and CDR2 ANQGSEA come from the germline V gene. The CDR3 loop spans 14 amino acids. The CDR3 loop reads CTSDRGYGYNEQFF. DNA of the CDR3: TGCACCTCCGACAGGGGATATGGGTACAATGAGCAGTTCTTC.

This clonotype was counted a few times. The V and J genes are TRBV5-1 and TRBJ1-2; 8 bases fit TRBD1. In germline, CDR1 is SGHRS, CDR2 YFSETQ. V lost 4 bases to trimming and J lost 0 bases; unmatched junction nucleotides: 5. The CDR3 totals 15 residues. The CDR3 sequence: CASSPRTGTNYGYTF. In DNA, the CDR3 is TGCGCCAGCAGCCCCCGGACAGGGACTAACTATGGCTACACCTTC.

The chain links TRBV5-1 to TRBJ2-2, with 16 bases fitting TRBD2. CDR3 length: 17 residues. The J segment lost 4 bases and the V segment lost 3 bases, leaving 3 bases of the junction unmatched. Germline CDR1 and CDR2: SGHRS and YFSETQ. The CDR3 protein is CASSSGLAGGTTGELFF. In DNA, the CDR3 is TGCGCCAGCAGCTCGGGACTAGCGGGAGGGACCACCGGGGAGCTGTTTTTT.

This sequence joins TRBV10-3 and TRBJ2-7; D is possibly TRBD1 (6 bases). V gave up 5 bases and J gave up 0 bases, with 14 bases separating them. Per germline, CDR1 ENHRY and CDR2 SYGVKD. The CDR3 spans 15 residues. The CDR3 DNA reads TGTGCCATCAGTACTGCGACAGGTCTCTCCTACGAGCAGTACTTC. Its protein is CAISTATGLSYEQYF.

This chain uses TRBV11-2 with TRBJ2-5, with no clear D. V was shortened by 3 bases and J by 9 bases, with 14 bases between the two germline ends. CDR1 is SGHAT and CDR2 is FQNNGV in the germline V gene. The CDR3 spans 13 residues. CDR3 loop: CASSFIIEKAQYF. Here the CDR3 DNA reads TGTGCCAGCAGCTTTATTATAGAGAAGGCCCAGTACTTC. Using reference TRBV11-2 and TRBJ2-5 for the parts outside the CDR3, the full variable domain is EAGVAQSPRYKIIEKRQSVAFWCNPISGHATLYWYQQILGQGPKLLIQFQNNGVVDDSQLPKDRFSAERLKGVDSTLKIQPAKLEDSAVYLCASSFIIEKAQYFGPGTRLLVL.

About this clonotype itself: A junction boundary mismatches the germline segment, possibly from a read error. This chain joins TRBV7-9 and TRBJ2-3; 11 bases are shared with TRBD2. This CDR3 contains 15 residues. Germline V gene lookup returns CDR1 SEHNR and CDR2 FQNEAQ (reference sequence). The CDR3, as DNA: TGTTCCAGCAGCCAGGGACTAGCGGTCACAGATACGCAGTATTTT. Residues: CSSSQGLAVTDTQYF.

The sample holds a few counts of this clonotype. The chain uses TRBV20-1 and TRBJ2-7, with unresolved D. CDR3 length: 15 residues. CDR1 and CDR2 (germline): DFQATT, SNEGSKA (reference sequence). V lost 4 bases, J lost 2 bases, and 18 bases lay in between. Written as DNA, the CDR3 is TGCAGTGCTAACCCCCGCGGCAGGTCAACCTACGAGCAGTACTTC. Its translation: CSANPRGRSTYEQYF.

Written as DNA, the CDR3 is TGTGCCTGGAGCATGACAGCAACCTACGAGCAGTACTTC. The encoded protein is CAWSMTATYEQYF. The chain recombines TRBV30 with TRBJ2-7; D perhaps matches TRBD1 (5 bases). The CDR3 extends over 13 amino acids. Trimming cost V 3 bases and J 2 bases, with 11 bases left between them. Germline-derived CDR1 and CDR2 are GTSNPN and SVGIG (reference sequence).

Turning to this clonotype: A single base separates this from a much larger clone, so it may be a read error. The chain employs TRBV13 and TRBJ2-1, with 9 bases matching TRBD1. The CDR3 is 15 residues long. The germline V gene has CDR1 PRHDT and CDR2 FYEKMQ (reference sequence). CDR3 sequence: CARSSLTTGGGEQFF. Written as DNA, the CDR3 is TGTGCCAGGAGCTCTCTTACTACAGGGGGCGGGGAGCAGTTCTTC. The full variable domain, rest sourced from reference TRBV13 and TRBJ2-1, is AAGVIQSPRHLIKEKRETATLKCYPIPRHDTVYWYQQGPGQDPQFLISFYEKMQSDKGSIPDRFSAQQFSDYHSELNMSSLELGDSALYFCARSSLTTGGGEQFFGPGTRLTVL.

This chain connects TRBV2 to TRBJ2-1; D unclear. CDR3 size: 12 residues. V was pared by 4 bases and J by 7 bases, with 8 bases between. Germline assignment: CDR1 SNHLY and CDR2 FYNNEI. CDR3 amino acids: CASSVMRNEQFF. Written as DNA, the CDR3 is TGTGCCAGCAGTGTGATGAGGAATGAGCAGTTCTTC.

This clonotype was seen at least ten times. The rearrangement links TRBV5-1 to TRBJ1-4, with TRBD1 matching over 7 bases. This CDR3 spans 14 amino acids. Per germline, CDR1 SGHRS and CDR2 YFSETQ. After removal of 0 bases from V and 6 bases from J, the junction contained 2 bases not matched to a gene. The chain's CDR3 is CASSLDTGDEKLFF. The CDR3 nucleotides are TGCGCCAGCAGCTTGGACACAGGGGATGAAAAACTGTTTTTT.

A word on this clonotype: Mismatch with germline at one junction end may stem from a read error. The genes are TRBV14 and TRBJ2-7; tentatively, D is TRBD1 or TRBD2 (5 bases each). The CDR3 loop spans 11 amino acids. Per the germline V gene, CDR1 is SGHDN and CDR2 is FVKESK. This CDR3 reads CASSSTGTRSF. DNA for the CDR3: TGTGCCAGCAGCTCGACCGGGACGAGAAGCTTC.

This clonotype was detected ten times or more. V usage is TRBV12-3 or TRBV12-4 and J usage is TRBJ1-5; TRBD1 matches at 7 bases. The V gene end was trimmed by 5 bases and the J gene end by 3 bases; junction bases not matched to a gene: 7. CDR3 length: 15 amino acids. CDR3 nucleotides: TGTGCCAGCAGTCTAGGGGGCAGCACCAATCAGCCCCAGCATTTT. This translates into CASSLGGSTNQPQHF.

The J gene is TRBJ2-4, the V gene TRBV5-1; D might be TRBD1 (5 bases). V gave up 5 bases and J gave up 7 bases, with 13 bases separating them. This CDR3 is 13 amino acids long. Germline V gene lookup returns CDR1 SGHRS and CDR2 YFSETQ. Written as DNA, the CDR3 is TGCGCCAGCAGGACGGACACGCAGAACATTCAGTACTTC. Its protein product is CASRTDTQNIQYF.